This T cell receptor (beta chain) is from a study of T cell responses to AZD1222 COVID-19 vaccine. CDR1 is MNHEY and CDR2 is SVGEGT in the germline V gene. The V gene lost 6 bases and the J gene lost 4 bases, with 12 bases spanning the gap. The CDR3 sequence is 13 residues long. Study-level findings and limits: Baseline antibody screening turned up just a handful of seropositive AZD1222 recipients. Following two doses of AZD1222, Spike-specific TCR breadth and depth rose. Across spike, vaccine-associated CD4 TCRs were found, dominant at 160-218 and 743-854.

Whether given at about 4 or about 12 weeks, second doses were pooled. A remark on this clone: What it binds is unknown.

This table comes from immunoSEQ multiplex PCR, and its TCRdb copy is limited to in-frame clones, with some not included. The repertoire includes 150,000 to 250,000 clones, under 95% of them detected once, and about 1% sits in the top ten. The V and J genes are TRBV6-2 or TRBV6-3 and TRBJ1-2; the D is unclear. This receptor was taken from an adult who received the AZD1222 COVID-19 vaccine. This material consisted of peripheral blood, taken 28 days after the second AZD1222 dose. The CDR3 region is CASSWTDPYGYTF. The CDR3 DNA follows: TGTGCCAGCAGCTGGACTGATCCCTATGGCTACACCTTC.